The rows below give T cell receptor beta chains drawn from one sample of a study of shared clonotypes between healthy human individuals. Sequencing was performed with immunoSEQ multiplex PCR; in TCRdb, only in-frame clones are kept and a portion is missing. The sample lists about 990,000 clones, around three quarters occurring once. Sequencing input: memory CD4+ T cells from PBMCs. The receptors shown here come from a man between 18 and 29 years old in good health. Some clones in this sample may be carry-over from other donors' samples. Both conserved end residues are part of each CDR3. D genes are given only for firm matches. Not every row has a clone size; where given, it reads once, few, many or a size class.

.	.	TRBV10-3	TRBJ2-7	CAISEQGGYEQYF	TGTGCCATCAGTGAACAGGGCGGCTACGAGCAGTACTTC
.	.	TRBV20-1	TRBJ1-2	CSASDNYGYTF	TGCAGTGCTTCCGATAACTATGGCTACACCTTC
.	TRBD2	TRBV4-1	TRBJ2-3	CASSQASSGSTDTQYF	TGCGCCAGCAGCCAAGCTTCTAGCGGGAGCACAGATACGCAGTATTTT
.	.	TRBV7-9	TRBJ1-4	CASSPTTGSNEKLFF	TGTGCCAGCAGCCCCACCACAGGCTCTAATGAAAAACTGTTTTTT
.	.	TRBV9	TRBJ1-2	CASSVVGTGGYTF	TGTGCCAGCAGCGTAGTTGGAACGGGCGGCTACACCTTC
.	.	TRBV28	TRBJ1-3	CASTLRGANGNTIYF	TGTGCCAGCACTCTCCGGGGGGCAAATGGAAACACCATATATTTT
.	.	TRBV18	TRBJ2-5	CASSPTPSPETQYF	TGTGCCAGCTCACCCACGCCCAGCCCAGAGACCCAGTACTTC
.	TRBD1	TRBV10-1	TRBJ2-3	CASSGKGQGPDTQYF	TGCGCCAGCAGTGGTAAGGGACAGGGACCAGATACGCAGTATTTT
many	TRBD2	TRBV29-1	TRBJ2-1	CSVESAGGGNEQFF	TGCAGCGTTGAATCGGCGGGAGGGGGCAATGAGCAGTTCTTC
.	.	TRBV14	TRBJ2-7	CASSQSRVGLSF	TGTGCCAGCAGCCAATCGCGGGTTGGACTTAGCTTC
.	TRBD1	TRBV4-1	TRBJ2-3	CASSRTGTGGAADTQYF	TGCGCCAGCAGCCGGACCGGGACAGGGGGCGCAGCAGATACGCAGTATTTT
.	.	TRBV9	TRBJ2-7	CASSVAPGSEQYF	TGTGCCAGCAGCGTAGCCCCAGGGAGCGAGCAGTACTTC
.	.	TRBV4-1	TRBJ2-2	CASSRREPRTGELFF	TGCGCCAGCAGCCGACGGGAGCCGAGGACCGGGGAGCTGTTTTTT
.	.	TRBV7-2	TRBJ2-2	CASSSTGPGPGELFF	TGTGCCAGCAGCTCAACGGGCCCCGGCCCAGGGGAGCTGTTTTTT
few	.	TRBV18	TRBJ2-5	CASSPTTRETQYF	TGTGCCAGCTCACCCACTACACGGGAGACCCAGTACTTC
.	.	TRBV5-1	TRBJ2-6	CASSDGLEGANVLTF	TGCGCCAGCAGCGACGGGCTTGAGGGGGCCAACGTCCTGACTTTC
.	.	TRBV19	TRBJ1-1	CASSPIGGKNTEAFF	TGTGCCAGTAGTCCCATAGGGGGTAAGAACACTGAAGCTTTCTTT
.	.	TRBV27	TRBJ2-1	CASSFSSAVLGRLYNEQFF	TGTGCCAGCAGTTTCTCTTCGGCGGTTCTCGGCCGCCTCTACAATGAGCAGTTCTTC
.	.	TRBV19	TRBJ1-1	CASSIRQNTEAFF	TGTGCCAGTAGTATACGGCAGAACACTGAAGCTTTCTTT
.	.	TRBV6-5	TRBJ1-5	CASSSGLSNQPQHF	TGTGCCAGCAGTTCTGGACTTAGCAATCAGCCCCAGCATTTT
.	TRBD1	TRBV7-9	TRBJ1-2	CASSLAAGGQSYGYTF	TGTGCCAGCAGCTTAGCGGCCGGGGGACAGAGCTATGGCTACACCTTC
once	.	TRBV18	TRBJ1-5	CASSPGRTRGNQPQHF	TGTGCCAGCTCACCGGGCCGAACAAGGGGCAATCAGCCCCAGCATTTT
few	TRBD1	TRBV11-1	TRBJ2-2	CASRPLLGQSNTGELFF	TGTGCCAGCAGGCCACTGCTGGGACAGTCGAACACCGGGGAGCTGTTTTTT
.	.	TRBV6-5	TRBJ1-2	CASSRGTFTLGGYTF	TGTGCCAGCAGCCGGGGGACTTTCACCTTGGGGGGCTACACCTTC
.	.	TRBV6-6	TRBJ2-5	CASSRSGSAGETQYF	TGTGCCAGCAGTCGTAGCGGCTCGGCCGGGGAGACCCAGTACTTC
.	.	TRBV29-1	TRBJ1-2	CSAGGYTF	TGCAGCGCCGGTGGCTACACCTTC
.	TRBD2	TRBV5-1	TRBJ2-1	CASNGLAGVPNEQFF	TGCGCCAGCAACGGACTAGCGGGAGTTCCTAATGAGCAGTTCTTC
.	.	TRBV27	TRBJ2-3	CASSLSSDSTDTQYF	TGTGCCAGCAGTTTATCCTCAGATAGCACAGATACGCAGTATTTT
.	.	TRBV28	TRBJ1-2	CASSPGPVLSGHGYTF	TGTGCCAGCAGTCCTGGGCCGGTTCTTTCGGGCCATGGCTACACCTTC
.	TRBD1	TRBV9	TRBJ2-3	CASSVRAVQGADTQYF	TGTGCCAGCAGCGTACGAGCTGTGCAGGGGGCAGATACGCAGTATTTT
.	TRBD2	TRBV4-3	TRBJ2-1	CASSPGLAGEASYNEQFF	TGCGCCAGCAGCCCCGGACTAGCGGGAGAGGCCTCCTACAATGAGCAGTTCTTC
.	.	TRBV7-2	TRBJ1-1	CASSSEWSEAFF	TGTGCCAGCAGCTCGGAGTGGTCTGAAGCTTTCTTT
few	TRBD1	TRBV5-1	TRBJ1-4	CASSMGQGKLFF	TGCGCCAGCAGCATGGGACAGGGAAAACTGTTTTTT
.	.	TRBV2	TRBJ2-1	CASSELVSGFEQFF	TGTGCCAGCAGTGAATTAGTTTCGGGTTTTGAGCAGTTCTTC
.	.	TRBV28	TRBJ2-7	CASATGKWGDSHYEQYF	TGTGCCAGCGCAACGGGGAAGTGGGGGGACTCGCACTACGAGCAGTACTTC
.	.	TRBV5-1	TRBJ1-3	CASKSSSGNTIYF	TGCGCCAGCAAGTCGAGCTCTGGAAACACCATATATTTT
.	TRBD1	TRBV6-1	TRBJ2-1	CASSTQGVNEQFF	TGTGCCAGCAGCACCCAGGGGGTCAATGAGCAGTTCTTC
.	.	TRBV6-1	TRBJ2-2	CASGRTGLHTGELFF	TGTGCCAGCGGGAGGACAGGTCTGCACACCGGGGAGCTGTTTTTT
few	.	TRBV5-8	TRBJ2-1	CASSLAGTHTYNEQFF	TGTGCCAGCAGCTTGGCCGGGACTCACACTTACAATGAGCAGTTCTTC
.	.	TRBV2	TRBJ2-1	CASRTNILGNEQFF	TGTGCCAGCAGGACGAATATCCTGGGAAATGAGCAGTTCTTC
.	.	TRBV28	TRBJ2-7	CASSGRVVYEQYF	TGTGCCAGCAGCGGCAGGGTGGTCTACGAGCAGTACTTC
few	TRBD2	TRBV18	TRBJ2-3	CASSPAGGADTQYF	TGTGCCAGCTCACCAGCGGGAGGGGCAGATACGCAGTATTTT
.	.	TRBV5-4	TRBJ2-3	CASSLPGRSPATDTQYF	TGTGCCAGCAGCCTTCCTGGAAGGTCGCCCGCCACAGATACGCAGTATTTT
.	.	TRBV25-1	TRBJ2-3	CASSESAGLDTQYF	TGTGCCAGCAGTGAATCGGCAGGGTTAGATACGCAGTATTTT
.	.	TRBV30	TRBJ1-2	CAWSVRRGGPNYGYTF	TGTGCCTGGAGTGTACGAAGAGGGGGACCTAACTATGGCTACACCTTC
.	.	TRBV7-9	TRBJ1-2	CASRPGQGLLYGYTF	TGTGCCAGCAGGCCCGGCCAGGGGCTTTTATATGGCTACACCTTC
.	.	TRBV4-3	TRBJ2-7	CASSPLGGRPYEQYF	TGCGCCAGCAGCCCTCTAGGGGGGAGGCCCTACGAGCAGTACTTC
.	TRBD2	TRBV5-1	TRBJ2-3	CASSFGTSGSTDTQYF	TGCGCCAGCAGCTTTGGGACTAGCGGGAGCACAGATACGCAGTATTTT
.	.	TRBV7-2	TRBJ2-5	CASSLEPGLWETQYF	TGTGCCAGCAGCTTAGAGCCCGGGCTTTGGGAGACCCAGTACTTC
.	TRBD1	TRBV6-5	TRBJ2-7	CASSSGQGREQYF	TGTGCCAGCAGTTCTGGACAGGGAAGGGAGCAGTACTTC
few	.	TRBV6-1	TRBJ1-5	CASSNVQDQPQHF	TGTGCCAGCAGCAACGTACAGGATCAGCCCCAGCATTTT